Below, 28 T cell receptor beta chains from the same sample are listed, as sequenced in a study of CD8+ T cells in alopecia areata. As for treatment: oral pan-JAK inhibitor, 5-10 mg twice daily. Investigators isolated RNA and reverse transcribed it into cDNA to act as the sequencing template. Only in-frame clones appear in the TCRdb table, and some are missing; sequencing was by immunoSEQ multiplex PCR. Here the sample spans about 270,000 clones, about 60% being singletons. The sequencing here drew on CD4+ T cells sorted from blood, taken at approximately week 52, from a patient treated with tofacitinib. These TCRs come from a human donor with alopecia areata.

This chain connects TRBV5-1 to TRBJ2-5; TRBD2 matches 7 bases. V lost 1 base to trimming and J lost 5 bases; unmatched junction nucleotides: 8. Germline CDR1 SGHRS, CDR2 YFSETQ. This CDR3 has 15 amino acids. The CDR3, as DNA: TGCGCCAGCAGCTTGAGCCCTAGCGGAATGGAGACCCAGTACTTC. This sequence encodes CASSLSPSGMETQYF.

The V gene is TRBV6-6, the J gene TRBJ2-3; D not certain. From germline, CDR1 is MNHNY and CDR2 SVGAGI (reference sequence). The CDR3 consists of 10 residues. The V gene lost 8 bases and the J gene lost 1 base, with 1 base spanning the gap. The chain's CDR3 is CASRTDTQYF. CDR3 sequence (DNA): TGTGCCAGCCGCACAGATACGCAGTATTTT.

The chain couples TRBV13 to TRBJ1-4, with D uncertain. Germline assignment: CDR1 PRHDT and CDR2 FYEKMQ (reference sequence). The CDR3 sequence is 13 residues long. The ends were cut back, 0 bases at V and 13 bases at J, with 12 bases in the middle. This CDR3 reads CASSLGERTGLFF. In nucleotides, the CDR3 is TGTGCCAGCAGCTTAGGGGAGCGAACTGGACTGTTTTTT.

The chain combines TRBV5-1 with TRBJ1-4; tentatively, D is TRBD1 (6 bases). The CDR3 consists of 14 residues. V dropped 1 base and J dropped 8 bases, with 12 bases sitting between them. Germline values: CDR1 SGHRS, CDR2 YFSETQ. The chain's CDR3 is CASSLRQAGEKLFF. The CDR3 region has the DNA TGCGCCAGCAGCTTGAGACAGGCGGGGGAAAAACTGTTTTTT.

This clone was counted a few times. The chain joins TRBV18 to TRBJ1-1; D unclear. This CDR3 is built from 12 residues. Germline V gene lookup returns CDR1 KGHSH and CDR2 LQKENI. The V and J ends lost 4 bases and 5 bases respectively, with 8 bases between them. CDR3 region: CASSLQVTEAFF. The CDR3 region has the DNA TGTGCCAGCTCACTTCAGGTTACTGAAGCTTTCTTT.

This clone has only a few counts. This chain's CDR3 is CASSATGWDTEAFF. Written as DNA, the CDR3 is TGCGCCAGCAGCGCGACAGGGTGGGACACTGAAGCTTTCTTT. This chain connects TRBV5-1 to TRBJ1-1, with 7 nucleotides matching TRBD1. The CDR3 is 14 residues long. Germline CDR1 reads SGHRS; CDR2 reads YFSETQ. Trimming at V came to 4 bases and at J to 3 bases, leaving 6 bases not matched to a gene.

CDR3 sequence reads: CSVGPRGGPQHF. The CDR3 nucleotides read TGCAGCGTTGGGCCCAGGGGGGGGCCCCAGCATTTT. The rearrangement links TRBV29-1 to TRBJ1-5; 7 positions match TRBD1. Germline V lookup: CDR1 SQVTM, CDR2 ANQGSEA. The CDR3 extends over 12 amino acids. The V segment lost 4 bases and the J segment 9 bases; nucleotides outside the gene matches: 6.

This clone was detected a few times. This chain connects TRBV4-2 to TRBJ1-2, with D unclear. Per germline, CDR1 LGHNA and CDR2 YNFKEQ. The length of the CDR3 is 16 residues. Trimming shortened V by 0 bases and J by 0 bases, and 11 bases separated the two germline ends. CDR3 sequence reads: CASSQDASLANYGYTF. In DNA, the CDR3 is TGTGCCAGCAGCCAAGATGCCAGCTTAGCTAACTATGGCTACACCTTC.

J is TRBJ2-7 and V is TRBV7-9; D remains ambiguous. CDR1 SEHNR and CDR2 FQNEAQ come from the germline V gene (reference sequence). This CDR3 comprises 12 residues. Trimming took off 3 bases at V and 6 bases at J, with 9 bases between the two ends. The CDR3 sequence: CASSLWAGEQYF. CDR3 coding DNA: TGTGCCAGCAGCTTGTGGGCTGGCGAGCAGTACTTC.

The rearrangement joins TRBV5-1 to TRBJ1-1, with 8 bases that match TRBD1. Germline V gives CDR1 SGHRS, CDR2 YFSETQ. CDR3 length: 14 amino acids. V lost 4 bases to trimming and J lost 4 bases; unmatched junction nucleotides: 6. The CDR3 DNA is TGCGCCAGCAGCCCACAGGGGGGAGCCACTGAAGCTTTCTTT. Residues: CASSPQGGATEAFF.

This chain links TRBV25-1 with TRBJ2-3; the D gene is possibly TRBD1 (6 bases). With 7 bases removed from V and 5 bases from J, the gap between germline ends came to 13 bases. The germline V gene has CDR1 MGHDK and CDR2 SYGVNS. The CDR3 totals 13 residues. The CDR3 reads CASMGAPGDTQYF. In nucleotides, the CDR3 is TGTGCCAGCATGGGGGCCCCAGGAGATACGCAGTATTTT.

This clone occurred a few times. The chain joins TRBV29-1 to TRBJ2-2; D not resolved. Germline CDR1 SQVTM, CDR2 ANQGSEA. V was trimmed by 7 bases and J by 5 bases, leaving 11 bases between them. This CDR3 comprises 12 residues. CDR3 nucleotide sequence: TGCAGCGGTAGAACCGGGACCGGGGAGCTGTTTTTT. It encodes CSGRTGTGELFF.

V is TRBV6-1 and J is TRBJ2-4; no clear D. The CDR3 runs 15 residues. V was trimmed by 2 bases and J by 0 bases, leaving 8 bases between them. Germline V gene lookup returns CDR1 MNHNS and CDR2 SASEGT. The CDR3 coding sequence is TGTGCCAGCAGTGAAAGGGCAGTAGCCAAAAACATTCAGTACTTC. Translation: CASSERAVAKNIQYF.

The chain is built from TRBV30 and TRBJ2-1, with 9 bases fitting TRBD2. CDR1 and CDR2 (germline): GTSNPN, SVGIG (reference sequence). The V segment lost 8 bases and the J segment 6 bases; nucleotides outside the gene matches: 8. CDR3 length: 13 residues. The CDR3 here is CALERGATNEQFF. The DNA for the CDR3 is TGTGCCCTCGAGCGGGGGGCTACCAATGAGCAGTTCTTC.

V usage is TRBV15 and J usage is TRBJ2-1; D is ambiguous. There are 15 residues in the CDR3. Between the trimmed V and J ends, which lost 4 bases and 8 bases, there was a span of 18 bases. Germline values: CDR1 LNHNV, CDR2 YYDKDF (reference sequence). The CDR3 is CATSTPRVPSHEQFF. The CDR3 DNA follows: TGTGCCACCAGCACCCCCCGGGTCCCATCCCATGAGCAGTTCTTC. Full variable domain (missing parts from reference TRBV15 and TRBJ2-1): DAMVIQNPRYQVTQFGKPVTLSCSQTLNHNVMYWYQQKSSQAPKLLFHYYDKDFNNEADTPDNFQSRRPNTSFCFLDIRSPGLGDTAMYLCATSTPRVPSHEQFFGPGTRLTVL.

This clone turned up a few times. CDR3 sequence reads: CASSEQAGYGYTF. The CDR3 DNA reads as TGTGCCAGCAGCGAACAGGCTGGCTATGGCTACACCTTC. The rearrangement joins TRBV7-3 to TRBJ1-2, with D possibly matching TRBD1 (5 bases). The CDR3 contains 13 residues. V lost 5 bases to trimming and J lost 4 bases, with 11 bases between them. Germline V gene sequence: CDR1 SGHTA, CDR2 FQGTGA.

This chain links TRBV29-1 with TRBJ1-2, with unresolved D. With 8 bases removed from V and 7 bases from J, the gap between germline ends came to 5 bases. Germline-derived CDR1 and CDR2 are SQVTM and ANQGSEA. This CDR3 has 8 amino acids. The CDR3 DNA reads TGCAGCATCGGTGGCTACACCTTC. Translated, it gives CSIGGYTF.

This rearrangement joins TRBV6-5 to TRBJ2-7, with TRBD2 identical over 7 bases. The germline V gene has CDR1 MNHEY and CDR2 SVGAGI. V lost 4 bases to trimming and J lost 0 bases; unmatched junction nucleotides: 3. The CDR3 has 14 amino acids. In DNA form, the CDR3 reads TGTGCCAGCAGTTTAGCGGGCAACTCCTACGAGCAGTACTTC. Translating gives CASSLAGNSYEQYF.

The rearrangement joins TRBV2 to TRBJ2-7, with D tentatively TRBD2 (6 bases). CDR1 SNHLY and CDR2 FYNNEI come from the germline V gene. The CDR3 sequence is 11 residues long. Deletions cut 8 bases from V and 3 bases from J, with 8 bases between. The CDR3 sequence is CASRSGYEQYF. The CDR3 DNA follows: TGTGCCAGCCGTAGCGGCTACGAGCAGTACTTC.

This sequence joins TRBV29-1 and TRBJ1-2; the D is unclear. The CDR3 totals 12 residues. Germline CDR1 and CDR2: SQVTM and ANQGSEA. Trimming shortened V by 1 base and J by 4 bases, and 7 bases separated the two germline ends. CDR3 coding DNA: TGCAGCGTTGAAGGGCAGCTCTATGGCTACACCTTC. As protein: CSVEGQLYGYTF.

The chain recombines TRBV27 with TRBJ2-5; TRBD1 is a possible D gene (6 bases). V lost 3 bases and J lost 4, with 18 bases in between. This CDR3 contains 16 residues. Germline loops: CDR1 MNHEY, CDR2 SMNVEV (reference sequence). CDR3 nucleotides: TGTGCCAGCAGTTTCTTTGGGGGCAGGGGCTTAGAGACCCAGTACTTC. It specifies CASSFFGGRGLETQYF.

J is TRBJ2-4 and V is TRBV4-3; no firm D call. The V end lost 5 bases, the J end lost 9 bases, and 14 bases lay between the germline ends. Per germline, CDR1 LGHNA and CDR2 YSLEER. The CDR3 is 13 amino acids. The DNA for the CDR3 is TGCGCCAGCAGCGAAGTGATGGGCGGCATTCAGTACTTC. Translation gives CASSEVMGGIQYF.

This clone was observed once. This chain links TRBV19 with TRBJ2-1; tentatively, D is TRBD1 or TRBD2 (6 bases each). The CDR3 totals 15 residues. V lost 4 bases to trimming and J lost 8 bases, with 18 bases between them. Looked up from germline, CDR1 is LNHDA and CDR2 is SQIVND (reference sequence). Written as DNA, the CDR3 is TGTGCCAGTAGTACCCGACACAGAGGGGGGTATGAGCAGTTCTTC. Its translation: CASSTRHRGGYEQFF. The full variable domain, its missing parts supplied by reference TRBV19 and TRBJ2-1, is DGGITQSPKYLFRKEGQNVTLSCEQNLNHDAMYWYRQDPGQGLRLIYYSQIVNDFQKGDIAEGYSVSREKKESFPLTVTSAQKNPTAFYLCASSTRHRGGYEQFFGPGTRLTVL.

The chain's CDR3 is CAWTLMGTGEQYF. CDR3 sequence (DNA): TGTGCCTGGACCCTTATGGGTACGGGCGAGCAGTACTTC. This chain links TRBV30 with TRBJ2-7; D unresolved. Germline lookup yields CDR1 GTSNPN and CDR2 SVGIG (reference sequence). This CDR3 has 13 residues. The V and J ends lost 4 bases and 6 bases respectively, with 16 bases between them.

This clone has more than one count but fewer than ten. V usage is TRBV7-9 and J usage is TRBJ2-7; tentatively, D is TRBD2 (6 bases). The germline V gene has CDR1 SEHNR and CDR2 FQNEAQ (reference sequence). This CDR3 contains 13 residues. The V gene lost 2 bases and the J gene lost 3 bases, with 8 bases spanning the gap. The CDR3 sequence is CASSLPGVYEQYF. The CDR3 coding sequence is TGTGCCAGCAGCTTACCGGGGGTCTACGAGCAGTACTTC.

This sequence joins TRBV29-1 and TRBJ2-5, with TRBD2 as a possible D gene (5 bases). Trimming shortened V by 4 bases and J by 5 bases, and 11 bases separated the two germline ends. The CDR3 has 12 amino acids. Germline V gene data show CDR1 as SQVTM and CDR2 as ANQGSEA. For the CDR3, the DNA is TGCAGCGTTGTCCTAGCTGTGGAGACCCAGTACTTC. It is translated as CSVVLAVETQYF. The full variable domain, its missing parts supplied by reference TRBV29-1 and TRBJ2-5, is SAVISQKPSRDICQRGTSLTIQCQVDSQVTMMFWYRQQPGQSLTLIATANQGSEATYESGFVIDKFPISRPNLTFSTLTVSNMSPEDSSIYLCSVVLAVETQYFGPGTRLLVL.

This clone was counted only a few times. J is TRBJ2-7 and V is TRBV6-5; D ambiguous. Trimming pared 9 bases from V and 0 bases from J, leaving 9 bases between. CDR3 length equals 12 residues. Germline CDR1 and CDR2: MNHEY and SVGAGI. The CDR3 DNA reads TGTGCCAGTGGCCCCAGCTCCTACGAGCAGTACTTC. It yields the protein CASGPSSYEQYF.

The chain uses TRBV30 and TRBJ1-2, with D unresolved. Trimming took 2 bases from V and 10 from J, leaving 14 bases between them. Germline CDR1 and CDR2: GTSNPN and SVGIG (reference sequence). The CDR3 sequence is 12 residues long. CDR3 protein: CAWSFGPGDYTF. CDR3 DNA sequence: TGTGCCTGGAGTTTTGGCCCGGGAGACTACACCTTC.